This T cell receptor (beta chain) was sequenced in a study of OX40 agonist ivuxolimab in advanced cancers. Across the whole study: Dose-escalation patients were diagnosed with hepatocellular carcinoma, melanoma, renal cell cancer or head and neck cancer.

Profiling relied on immunoSEQ multiplex PCR, and the TCRdb table lists in-frame clones only, not all of them. The sample includes around 72,000 clones, more than 75% seen only once; the top ten take about a sixth. CDR1 is LNHDA, CDR2 SQIVND, per germline (reference sequence). The CDR3 consists of 15 residues. V lost 6 bases, J lost 0 bases, and 4 bases stayed unmatched. The sample here was CD4+ or CD8+ T cells sorted from blood, taken in a trial of the OX40 agonist ivuxolimab. This rearrangement joins TRBV19 to TRBJ2-5, with 10 bases that match TRBD2. The receptor comes from an adult with an advanced solid tumor such as melanoma, head and neck, liver or kidney cancer. The CDR3 nucleotides read TGTGCCAGTAGCAGGACTAGCGGTTACCAAGAGACCCAGTACTTC. Its translation is CASSRTSGYQETQYF.